These 22 T cell receptor beta chains were all obtained from the same sample, sequenced in a study of cytomegalovirus exposure and HLA in healthy donors. TCRdb keeps only in-frame clones here, not all; method: immunoSEQ multiplex PCR. The top ten hold 2.2% of the sample, which has roughly 62,000 clones, 75% to 95% seen once. What was sequenced was PBMCs. The origin of the receptors is a woman aged 30 to 39 in good health and CMV-seronegative.

The rearrangement joins TRBV4-3 to TRBJ2-1; TRBD2 matches 10 bases. CDR1 is LGHNA and CDR2 is YSLEER in the germline V gene. The CDR3 loop spans 13 amino acids. Unmatched junction bases numbered 5, after V lost 6 bases and J lost 9 bases. The CDR3 sequence is CASSPGLAIEQFF. The CDR3 bases are TGCGCCAGCAGTCCGGGACTAGCGATTGAGCAGTTCTTC.

The chain combines TRBV5-1 with TRBJ1-1; 7 nucleotides agree with TRBD1. Germline V lookup: CDR1 SGHRS, CDR2 YFSETQ. The length of the CDR3 is 13 residues. Germline trimming cut 0 bases from V and 6 bases from J; bases unmatched to any gene: 2. The CDR3 DNA sequence: TGCGCCAGCAGCTTGGCAGGGGGATCTGAAGCTTTCTTT. Encoded protein: CASSLAGGSEAFF.

The V and J genes are TRBV6-5 and TRBJ2-4, with D possibly TRBD1 on 7 matching bases. This CDR3 is built from 14 residues. The germline V and J ends were trimmed by 0 bases and 8 bases, with 11 bases remaining between them. Germline V gene data show CDR1 as MNHEY and CDR2 as SVGAGI. The CDR3, as DNA: TGTGCCAGCAGTTACTCGCAGGGGGGCGACATTCAGTACTTC. Translated, it gives CASSYSQGGDIQYF.

The rearrangement uses TRBV11-1 and TRBJ2-7; 7 bases agree with TRBD1. This CDR3 is built from 14 residues. Germline V gene sequence: CDR1 SGHAT, CDR2 FQDESV (reference sequence). J gave up 0 bases and V 5 bases, and 4 bases lay outside the gene matches. The CDR3 is CASSPRDSSYEQYF. DNA of the CDR3: TGTGCCAGCAGCCCTCGGGACAGCTCCTACGAGCAGTACTTC.

A few counts support this clone. The chain has TRBV19 and TRBJ1-1; possibly TRBD1 for D (5 bases). Germline V gives CDR1 LNHDA, CDR2 SQIVND (reference sequence). Trimming took off 6 bases at V and 5 bases at J, with 25 bases between the two ends. The CDR3 runs 17 residues. CDR3 in amino acids: CASSPLRAQGGTTEAFF. The CDR3 DNA follows: TGTGCCAGTAGCCCGCTTAGGGCCCAGGGAGGTACGACTGAAGCTTTCTTT.

The rearrangement uses TRBV29-1 and TRBJ1-4; D might be TRBD1 (5 bases). Germline CDR1 SQVTM, CDR2 ANQGSEA. The length of the CDR3 is 14 residues. The germline V and J ends were trimmed by 3 bases and 7 bases, with 15 bases remaining between them. CDR3 DNA sequence: TGCAGCGTTGACCCCGGCAGGGAGGGTGAAAAACTGTTTTTT. Protein sequence: CSVDPGREGEKLFF.

This rearrangement joins TRBV2 to TRBJ2-7; TRBD2 is a possible D gene (5 bases). Trimming took off 5 bases at V and 0 bases at J, with 11 bases between the two ends. CDR1 and CDR2 from the germline V gene are SNHLY and FYNNEI. The length of the CDR3 is 14 residues. CDR3 in DNA: TGTGCCAGCAGTCCAGCGGTGCGCTCCTACGAGCAGTACTTC. Its protein is CASSPAVRSYEQYF.

Regarding this clone: Mismatch with germline at one junction end may stem from a read error. The rearrangement links TRBV18 to TRBJ2-1, with 10 bases identical to TRBD2. This CDR3 comprises 14 residues. Germline CDR1 KGHSH, CDR2 LQKENI. The CDR3 region has the DNA TGTGCCAGCTCTCTCGGACTAGCGGAGTCCCACAGGATCTTC. The encoded protein is CASSLGLAESHRIF.

This chain uses TRBV6-9 with TRBJ2-7; TRBD2 aligns across 10 bases. In germline, CDR1 is MNHGY, CDR2 SVAAGI. The CDR3 covers 13 residues. With V trimmed by 7 bases and J by 11 bases, 11 bases remained unmatched. CDR3 DNA sequence: TGTGCCAGCATCATCCAGCGGGAGGGCCTAAAGTACTTC. This translates into CASIIQREGLKYF.

V is TRBV6-5 and J is TRBJ2-7; 12 nucleotides agree with TRBD2. Germline assignment: CDR1 MNHEY and CDR2 SVGAGI. This CDR3 spans 15 amino acids. Trimming cost V 2 bases and J 4 bases; bases outside gene matches: 3. CDR3 loop: CASSYGTSGRYEQYF. CDR3 sequence (DNA): TGTGCCAGCAGTTACGGAACTAGCGGGAGGTACGAGCAGTACTTC.

The chain is built from TRBV7-9 and TRBJ1-5; TRBD1 might be the D (5 bases). The V and J ends lost 4 bases and 5 bases respectively, with 12 bases between them. The CDR3 length is 14 residues. Germline V gene sequence: CDR1 SEHNR, CDR2 FQNEAQ (reference sequence). In DNA form, the CDR3 reads TGTGCCAGCAGCTCAGGGCCGTTTCATCAGCCCCAGCATTTT. The encoded protein is CASSSGPFHQPQHF.

V usage is TRBV9 and J usage is TRBJ2-1; D unclear. The V gene lost 4 bases and the J gene lost 4 bases, with 9 bases spanning the gap. The V gene's germline CDR1 is SGDLS and CDR2 YYNGEE. This CDR3 is 13 amino acids long. Here the CDR3 DNA reads TGTGCCAGCAGCAACCTGCAGTACAATGAGCAGTTCTTC. It encodes CASSNLQYNEQFF.

The chain uses TRBV6-5 and TRBJ1-2; D is possibly TRBD1 (6 bases). The CDR3 sequence is 13 residues long. V was trimmed by 6 bases and J by 7 bases, leaving 15 bases between them. Germline V lookup: CDR1 MNHEY, CDR2 SVGAGI. In DNA, the CDR3 is TGTGCCAGCAGACAACAGGGCTTGAGTGGCTACACCTTC. Amino acid sequence: CASRQQGLSGYTF.

V and J are TRBV18 and TRBJ1-2; D remains unclear. The CDR3 covers 13 residues. Germline assignment: CDR1 KGHSH and CDR2 LQKENI. The V end was cut by 6 bases, the J end by 7 bases, with 15 bases between. This CDR3 is CASSPDGALGYTF. CDR3 nucleotide sequence: TGTGCCAGCTCCCCAGACGGAGCCCTTGGCTACACCTTC.

The chain has TRBV4-3 and TRBJ1-5; D is perhaps TRBD1 (6 bases). This CDR3 has 16 amino acids. Deletions cut 0 bases from V and 3 bases from J, with 12 bases between. CDR1 and CDR2 from the germline V gene are LGHNA and YSLEER. CDR3 protein: CASSQDWGGHNQPQHF. The CDR3 DNA sequence: TGCGCCAGCAGCCAAGATTGGGGGGGCCACAATCAGCCCCAGCATTTT.

This clone was seen a handful of times. The J gene is TRBJ1-3, the V gene TRBV6-5; possibly TRBD1 for D (5 bases). CDR1 and CDR2 from the germline V gene are MNHEY and SVGAGI. The CDR3 runs to 13 residues. V was pared by 7 bases and J by 1 base, with 8 bases between. CDR3 amino acids: CASTGLSGNTIYF. The CDR3 DNA follows: TGTGCCAGCACAGGGTTGTCTGGAAACACCATATATTTT.

This chain joins TRBV19 and TRBJ2-5; 8 bases match TRBD1. Judging by the DNA end, TRBJ2-7 fits better; the J call may be wrong. CDR3 length equals 15 residues. Per the germline V gene, CDR1 is LNHDA and CDR2 is SQIVND (reference sequence). CDR3 sequence: CASSIAPGQAYEQYF. CDR3 DNA: TGTGCCAGTAGTATAGCCCCGGGACAGGCCTACGAGCAGTACTTC.

This chain links TRBV11-2 with TRBJ2-7; possibly TRBD2 for D (7 bases). Germline lookup yields CDR1 SGHAT and CDR2 FQNNGV. With 10 bases removed from V and 3 bases from J, the gap between germline ends came to 19 bases. This CDR3 region has 14 residues. The CDR3 sequence is CATAGGGAGYEQYF. CDR3 DNA: TGTGCCACCGCCGGTGGGGGGGCGGGCTACGAGCAGTACTTC. Full variable domain (outside the CDR3, taken from reference TRBV11-2 and TRBJ2-7): EAGVAQSPRYKIIEKRQSVAFWCNPISGHATLYWYQQILGQGPKLLIQFQNNGVVDDSQLPKDRFSAERLKGVDSTLKIQPAKLEDSAVYLCATAGGGAGYEQYFGPGTRLTVT.

The rearrangement joins TRBV11-2 to TRBJ2-5; D may be TRBD2 (5 bases). V lost 5 bases to trimming and J lost 5 bases, with 12 bases between them. Germline CDR1 reads SGHAT; CDR2 reads FQNNGV. This CDR3 comprises 13 residues. CDR3 DNA: TGTGCCAGCAGCCCGACTACTGGCGAGACCCAGTACTTC. It encodes CASSPTTGETQYF.

The chain employs TRBV29-1 and TRBJ2-1, with D maybe TRBD2 (6 bases). V shed 1 base and J shed 7 bases, with 17 bases lying between them. The CDR3 is 15 residues long. CDR1 and CDR2 from the germline V gene are SQVTM and ANQGSEA. This CDR3 is CSVEGAGPNWNEQFF. The CDR3 DNA sequence: TGCAGCGTTGAAGGGGCGGGACCCAACTGGAATGAGCAGTTCTTC.

This sequence joins TRBV18 and TRBJ1-2; the match to TRBD1 covers 7 bases. J was trimmed by 5 bases and V by 0 bases; bases with no gene match: 3. This CDR3 has 14 residues. The germline V gene has CDR1 KGHSH and CDR2 LQKENI. CDR3 loop: CASSPPGTVYGYTF. The DNA for the CDR3 is TGTGCCAGCTCACCACCCGGGACAGTTTATGGCTACACCTTC.

This clone is a singleton in its sample. The V call is TRBV5-5, the J call TRBJ1-1, with 7 bases that match TRBD1. The trim removed 4 bases at V and 6 bases at J, leaving 6 bases unmatched. Germline CDR1 is SGHKS and CDR2 is YYEKEE (reference sequence). The CDR3 is 13 residues long. The CDR3: CASSTDRWAEAFF. Written as DNA, the CDR3 is TGTGCCAGCAGCACGGACAGGTGGGCTGAAGCTTTCTTT.